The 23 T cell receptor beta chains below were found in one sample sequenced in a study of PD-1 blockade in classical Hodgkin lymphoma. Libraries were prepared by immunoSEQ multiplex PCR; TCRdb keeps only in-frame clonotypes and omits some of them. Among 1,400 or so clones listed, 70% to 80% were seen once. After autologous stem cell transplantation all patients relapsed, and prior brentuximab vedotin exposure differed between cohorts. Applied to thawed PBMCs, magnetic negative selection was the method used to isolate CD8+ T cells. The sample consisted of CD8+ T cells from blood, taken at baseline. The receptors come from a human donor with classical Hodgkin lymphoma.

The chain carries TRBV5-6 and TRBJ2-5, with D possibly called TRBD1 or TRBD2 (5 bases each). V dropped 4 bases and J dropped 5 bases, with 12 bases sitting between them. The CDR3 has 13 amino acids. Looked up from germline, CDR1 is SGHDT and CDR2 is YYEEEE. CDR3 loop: CASSIGAGETQYF. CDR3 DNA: TGTGCCAGCAGCATCGGGGCCGGGGAGACCCAGTACTTC.

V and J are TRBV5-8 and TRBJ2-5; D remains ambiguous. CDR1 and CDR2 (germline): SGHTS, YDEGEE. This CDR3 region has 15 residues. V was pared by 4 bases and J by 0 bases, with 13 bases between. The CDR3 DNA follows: TGTGCCAGCAGCGCCCGTCCGCGATACCAAGAGACCCAGTACTTC. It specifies CASSARPRYQETQYF. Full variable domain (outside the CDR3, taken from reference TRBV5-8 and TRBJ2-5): EAGVTQSPTHLIKTRGQQATLRCSPISGHTSVYWYQQALGLGLQFLLWYDEGEERNRGNFPPRFSGRQFPNYSSELNVNALELEDSALYLCASSARPRYQETQYFGPGTRLLVL.

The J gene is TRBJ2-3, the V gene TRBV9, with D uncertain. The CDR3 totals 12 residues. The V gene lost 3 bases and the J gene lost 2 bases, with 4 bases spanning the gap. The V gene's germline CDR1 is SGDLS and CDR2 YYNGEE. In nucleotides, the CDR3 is TGTGCCAGCAGCGGAATCACAGATACGCAGTATTTT. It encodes CASSGITDTQYF.

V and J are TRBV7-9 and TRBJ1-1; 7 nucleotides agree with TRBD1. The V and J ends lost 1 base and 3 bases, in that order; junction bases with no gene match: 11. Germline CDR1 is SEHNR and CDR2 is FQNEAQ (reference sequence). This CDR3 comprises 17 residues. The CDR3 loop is CASSLGAGGVRDTEAFF. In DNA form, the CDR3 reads TGTGCCAGCAGCTTAGGGGCAGGGGGAGTTCGGGACACTGAAGCTTTCTTT.

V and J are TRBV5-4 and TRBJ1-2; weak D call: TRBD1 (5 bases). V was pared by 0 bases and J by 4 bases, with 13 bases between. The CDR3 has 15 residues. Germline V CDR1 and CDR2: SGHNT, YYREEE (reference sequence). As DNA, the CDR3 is TGTGCCAGCAGCTTGGTTGGCAGGGACGTCTATGGCTACACCTTC. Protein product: CASSLVGRDVYGYTF.

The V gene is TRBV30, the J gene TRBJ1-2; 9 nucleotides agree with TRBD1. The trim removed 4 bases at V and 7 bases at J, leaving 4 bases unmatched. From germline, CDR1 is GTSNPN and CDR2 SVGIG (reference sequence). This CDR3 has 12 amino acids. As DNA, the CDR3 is TGTGCCTGGAAAGGGACAGGGCTTGGCTACACCTTC. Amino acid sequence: CAWKGTGLGYTF.

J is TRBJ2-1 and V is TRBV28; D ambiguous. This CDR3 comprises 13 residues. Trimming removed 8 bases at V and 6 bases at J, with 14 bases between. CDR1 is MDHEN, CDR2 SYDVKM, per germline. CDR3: CASLLRRSNEQFF. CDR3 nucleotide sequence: TGTGCCAGCTTATTACGACGGAGCAATGAGCAGTTCTTC.

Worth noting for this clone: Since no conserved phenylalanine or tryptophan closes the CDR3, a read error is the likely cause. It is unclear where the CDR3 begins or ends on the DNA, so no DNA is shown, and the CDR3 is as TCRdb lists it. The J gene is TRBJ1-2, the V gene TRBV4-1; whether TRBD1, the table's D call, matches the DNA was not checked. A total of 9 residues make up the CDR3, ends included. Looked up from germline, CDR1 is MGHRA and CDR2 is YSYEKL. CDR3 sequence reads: CASSLGTVL.

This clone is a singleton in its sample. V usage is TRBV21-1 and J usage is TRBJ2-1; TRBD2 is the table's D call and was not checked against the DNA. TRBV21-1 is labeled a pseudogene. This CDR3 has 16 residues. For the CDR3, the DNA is TGTGCCAGCAGCAAAGTTCGGGGGGCCAGCCTCAATGAGCAGTTCTTC. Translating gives CASSKVRGASLNEQFF.

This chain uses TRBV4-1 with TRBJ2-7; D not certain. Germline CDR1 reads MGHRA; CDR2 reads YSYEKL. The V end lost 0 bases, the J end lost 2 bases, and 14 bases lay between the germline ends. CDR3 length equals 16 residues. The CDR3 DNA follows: TGCGCCAGCAGCCAAGAAGGGCCCCCTAGGACCTACGAGCAGTACTTC. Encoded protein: CASSQEGPPRTYEQYF.

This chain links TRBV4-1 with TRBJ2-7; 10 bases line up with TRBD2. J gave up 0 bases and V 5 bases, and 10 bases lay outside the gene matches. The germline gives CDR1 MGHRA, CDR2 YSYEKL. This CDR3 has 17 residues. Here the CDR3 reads CASSFTSGAPLSYEQYF. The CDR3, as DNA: TGCGCCAGCAGCTTCACTAGCGGGGCCCCCCTCTCCTACGAGCAGTACTTC.

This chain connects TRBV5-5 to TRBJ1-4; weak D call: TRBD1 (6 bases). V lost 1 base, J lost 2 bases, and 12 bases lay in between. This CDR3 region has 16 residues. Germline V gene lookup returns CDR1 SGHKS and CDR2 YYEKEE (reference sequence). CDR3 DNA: TGTGCCAGCAGCTTGTATCTTGGGGGCACTAATGAAAAACTGTTTTTT. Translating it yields CASSLYLGGTNEKLFF.

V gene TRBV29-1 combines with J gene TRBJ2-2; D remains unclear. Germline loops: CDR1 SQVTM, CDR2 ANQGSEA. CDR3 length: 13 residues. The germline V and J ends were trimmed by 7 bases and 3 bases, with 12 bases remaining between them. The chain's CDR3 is CSGLTLHTGELFF. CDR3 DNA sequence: TGCAGCGGCCTTACACTTCACACCGGGGAGCTGTTTTTT.

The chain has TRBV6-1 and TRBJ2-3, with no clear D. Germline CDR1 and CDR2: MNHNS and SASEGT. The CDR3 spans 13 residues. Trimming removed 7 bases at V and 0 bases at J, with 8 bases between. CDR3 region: CASMRTSTDTQYF. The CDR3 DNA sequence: TGTGCCAGCATGAGAACTAGCACAGATACGCAGTATTTT.

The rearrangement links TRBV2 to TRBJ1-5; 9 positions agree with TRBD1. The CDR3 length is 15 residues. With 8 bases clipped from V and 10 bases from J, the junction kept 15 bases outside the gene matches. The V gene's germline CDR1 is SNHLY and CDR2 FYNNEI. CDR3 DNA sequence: TGTGCCAGCCAAGGGACAGGGCTAATCAGATATCCCCAGCATTTT. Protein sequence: CASQGTGLIRYPQHF. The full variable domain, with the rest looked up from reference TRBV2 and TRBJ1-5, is EPEVTQTPSHQVTQMGQEVILRCVPISNHLYFYWYRQILGQKVEFLVSFYNNEISEKSEIFDDQFSVERPDGSNFTLKIRSTKLEDSAMYFCASQGTGLIRYPQHFGDGTRLSIL.

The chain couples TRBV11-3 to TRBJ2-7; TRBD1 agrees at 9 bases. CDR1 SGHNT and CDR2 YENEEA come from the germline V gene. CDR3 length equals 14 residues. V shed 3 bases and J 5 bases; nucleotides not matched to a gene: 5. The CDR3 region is CASSFGTGLNEQYF. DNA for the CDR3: TGTGCCAGCAGCTTCGGGACAGGGTTAAACGAGCAGTACTTC.

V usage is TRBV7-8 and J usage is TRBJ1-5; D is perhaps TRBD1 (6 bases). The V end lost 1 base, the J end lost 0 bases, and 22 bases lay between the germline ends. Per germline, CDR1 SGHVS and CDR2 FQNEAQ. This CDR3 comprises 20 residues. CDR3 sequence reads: CASSLDLIRAGDYSNQPQHF. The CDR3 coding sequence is TGTGCCAGCAGCTTAGATCTTATTAGGGCAGGGGATTATAGCAATCAGCCCCAGCATTTT.

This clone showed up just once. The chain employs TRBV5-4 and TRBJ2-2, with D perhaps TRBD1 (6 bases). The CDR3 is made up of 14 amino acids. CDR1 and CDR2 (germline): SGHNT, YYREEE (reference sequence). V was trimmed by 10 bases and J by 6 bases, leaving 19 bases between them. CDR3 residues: CAGRQEDSPGELFF. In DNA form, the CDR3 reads TGTGCCGGCCGACAGGAAGATTCCCCCGGGGAGCTGTTTTTT.

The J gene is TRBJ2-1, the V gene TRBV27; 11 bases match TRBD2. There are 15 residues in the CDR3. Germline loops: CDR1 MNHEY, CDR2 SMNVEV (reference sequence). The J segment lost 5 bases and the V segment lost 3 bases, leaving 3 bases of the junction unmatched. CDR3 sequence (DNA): TGTGCCAGCAGTTTCGGGACTAGCGGAGACAATGAGCAGTTCTTC. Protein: CASSFGTSGDNEQFF.

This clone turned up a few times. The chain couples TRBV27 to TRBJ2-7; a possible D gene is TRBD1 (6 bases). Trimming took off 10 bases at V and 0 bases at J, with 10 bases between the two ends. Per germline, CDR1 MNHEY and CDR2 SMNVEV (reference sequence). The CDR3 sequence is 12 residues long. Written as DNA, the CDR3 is TGTGCCACTTTAGGGGGCTCCTACGAGCAGTACTTC. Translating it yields CATLGGSYEQYF.

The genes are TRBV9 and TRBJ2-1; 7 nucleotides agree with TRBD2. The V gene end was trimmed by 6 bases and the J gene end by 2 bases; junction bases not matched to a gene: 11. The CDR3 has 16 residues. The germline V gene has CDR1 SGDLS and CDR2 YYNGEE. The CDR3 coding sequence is TGTGCCAGCACTCTAGAGGTCCGGGGGGCCTACAATGAGCAGTTCTTC. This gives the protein CASTLEVRGAYNEQFF. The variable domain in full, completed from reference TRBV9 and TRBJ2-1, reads DSGVTQTPKHLITATGQRVTLRCSPRSGDLSVYWYQQSLDQGLQFLIQYYNGEERAKGNILERFSAQQFPDLHSELNLSSLELGDSALYFCASTLEVRGAYNEQFFGPGTRLTVL.

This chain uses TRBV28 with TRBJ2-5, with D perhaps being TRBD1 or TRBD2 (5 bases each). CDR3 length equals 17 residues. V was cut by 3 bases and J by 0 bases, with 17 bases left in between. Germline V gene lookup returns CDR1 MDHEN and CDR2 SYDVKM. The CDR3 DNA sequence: TGTGCCAGCAGTTTCCCAGGGACCCCAAGGAACCAAGAGACCCAGTACTTC. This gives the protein CASSFPGTPRNQETQYF.

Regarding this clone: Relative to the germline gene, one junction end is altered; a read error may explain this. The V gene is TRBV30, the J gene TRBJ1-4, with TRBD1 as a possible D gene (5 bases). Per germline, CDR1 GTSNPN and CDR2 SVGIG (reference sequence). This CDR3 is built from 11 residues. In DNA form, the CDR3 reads TGTGCCTGGAGTAACCCGGGACCACCGATTTTT. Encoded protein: CAWSNPGPPIF.